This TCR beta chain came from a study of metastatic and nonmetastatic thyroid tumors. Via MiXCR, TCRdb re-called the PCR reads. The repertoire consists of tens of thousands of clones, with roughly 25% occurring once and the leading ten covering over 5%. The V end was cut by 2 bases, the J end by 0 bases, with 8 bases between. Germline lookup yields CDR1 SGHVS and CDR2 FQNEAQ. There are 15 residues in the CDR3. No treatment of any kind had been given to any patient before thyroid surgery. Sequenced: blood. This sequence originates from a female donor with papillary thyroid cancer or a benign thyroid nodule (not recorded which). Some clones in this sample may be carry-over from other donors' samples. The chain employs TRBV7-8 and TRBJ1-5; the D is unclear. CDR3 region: CASSLKRDSNQPQHF. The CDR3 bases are TGTGCCAGCAGCTTAAAGCGGGATAGCAATCAGCCCCAGCATTTT.